This T cell receptor beta chain came from a study of T-cell memory formation after mild COVID-19 (TCRdb year 2021). In terms of the full investigation: TCR sequence clusters from the two donors were found to be largely donor specific. In a couple of donors, T-cell clones that expanded and contracted after mild COVID-19 were followed by sequencing TCRalpha and TCRbeta repertoires longitudinally. The cohort was made up of two young adult volunteers, one female and one male, who were previously healthy. Here is what the overall study found, with its caveats: The detection of some responding clones in pre-infection memory suggests that pre-existing cross-reactive memory T cells joined the SARS-CoV-2 response. Contracting CD4+ clones appeared mostly in the CM and EM memory subsets, whereas CD8+ clones were enriched in EMRA. The second-wave clones that peaked on day 37 were not confirmed to be SARS-CoV-2 specific. The study covered only a couple of mild cases, and larger cohorts including severe cases with pre-infection samples were considered necessary. Balanced CD4/CD8 phenotypes were observed for clones contracting from day 15 to 85, whereas a bias towards CD4+ was observed for a second wave of clones expanding from day 15 to 37.

Regarding this clonotype: Its antigen target is currently unknown. Per-base quality was not reported, and no clone a single base away is much larger than it.

Reads for this sample came from an Illumina NovaSeq 6000. TCRalpha and TCRbeta cDNA libraries were constructed by 5'RACE with constant-segment primers, with sample barcodes and unique molecular identifiers being introduced. Trizol reagent was used to extract RNA from every sample. The libraries were amplified in two PCR steps, and the second step added a second sample barcode and Illumina TruSeq adapters. Sequencing of libraries was performed on an Illumina NovaSeq with 2 x 150 bp paired-end reads. Concerning the study's data processing: Demultiplexing of reads and collapsing into UMI-guided consensus sequences were performed with migec v1.2.7. Using mixcr v2.1.11, the UMI consensuses were aligned to TRA and TRB V and J templates and assembled into clonotypes. A clonotype was counted as expanded or contracted only when both edgeR and NoisET called the clonotype significant, with the noise models trained on biological replicates. For edgeR calls, the thresholds were a false discovery rate-adjusted p below 0.01 and a log2 fold-change of 1. PCA with hierarchical clustering of max-normalized trajectories of the 1000 most abundant clonotypes was used as exploratory dynamics analysis. Each responding clone was given a CD4 or CD8 phenotype based on the CD4+ and CD8+ repertoires, which had been sequenced separately. TCRdb's own reprocessing of the public reads used fastp at Q25 and MiXCR and kept productive beta chains. Merged by CDR3 protein, the rows form single entries marked with the most common genes and DNA. TCRdb, rather than the study authors, made the V and J calls. Recorded for this sample are more than 400,000 distinct CDR3 sequences; roughly 18% of them occurred a single time. In total, the top ten clones hold 9% to 15% of the sample.

Via the germline V gene, CDR1 is LGHNA and CDR2 YSLEER. The CDR3 measures 15 amino acids from cysteine to phenylalanine. Only the CDR3 DNA is retained, 45 bases long and in frame from the first base. Cut back by 0 bases and 3 bases, the V and J ends lie 12 bases apart. Ficoll-Paque density gradient centrifugation was the method used to isolate PBMCs. Specimen: PBMCs or a T cell subset sorted from them (not recorded which). The rearranged segments are TRBV4-3 and TRBJ2-7; TRBD1 is a weak D gene call, 5 bases matching. This TCR was sampled from an adult woman who had mild COVID-19 (a few samples of this study predate the infection). The sample titles of this study are shuffled in the database, so cell type and time point are left out; the donor was told from shared clones. The base sequence is TGCGCCAGCAGCCAAGAGTGGGGCAGAGTCTACGAGCAGTACTTC. This yields the protein CASSQEWGRVYEQYF.